This entry is about one TCR beta chain. CDR1 is LNHDA, CDR2 SQIVND, per germline (reference sequence). Trimming stripped 9 bases from V and 5 bases from J, with 10 bases between. This CDR3 has 12 residues. Profiling relied on immunoSEQ multiplex PCR, and the TCRdb table lists in-frame clones only, not all of them. Of a few million clones listed, 85% to 95% are singletons. These data are taken from a study of shared clonotypes between healthy human individuals. The clonotype originates from a young man in good health. Specimen: naive CD4+ T cells sorted from blood. Noted subset: CD45RA+ positively selected. The V and J genes are TRBV19 and TRBJ1-4; the D gene is possibly TRBD1 (5 bases). CDR3 coding DNA: TGTGCCAGCCTCGGGGGAAATGAAAAACTGTTTTTT. Protein sequence: CASLGGNEKLFF.